This T cell receptor (beta chain) came from a study of blood T cell repertoires in COVID-19. The assay was immunoSEQ multiplex PCR, and TCRdb's table has in-frame clones only and misses some. The sample carries over 150,000 clones, roughly four fifths recorded once. This clone was detected once. Germline V lookup: CDR1 LNHDA, CDR2 SQIVND (reference sequence). The CDR3 runs to 15 residues. Trimming cost V 6 bases and J 3 bases; bases outside gene matches: 11. V usage is TRBV19 and J usage is TRBJ2-7, with TRBD1 matching 7 bases. This clonotype originated in a woman in her forties or fifties with acute or convalescent COVID-19. Sequencing input: peripheral blood. The CDR3 protein is CASRHRDRSFYEQYF. The CDR3, as DNA: TGTGCCAGTAGACACCGGGACAGATCCTTCTACGAGCAGTACTTC.